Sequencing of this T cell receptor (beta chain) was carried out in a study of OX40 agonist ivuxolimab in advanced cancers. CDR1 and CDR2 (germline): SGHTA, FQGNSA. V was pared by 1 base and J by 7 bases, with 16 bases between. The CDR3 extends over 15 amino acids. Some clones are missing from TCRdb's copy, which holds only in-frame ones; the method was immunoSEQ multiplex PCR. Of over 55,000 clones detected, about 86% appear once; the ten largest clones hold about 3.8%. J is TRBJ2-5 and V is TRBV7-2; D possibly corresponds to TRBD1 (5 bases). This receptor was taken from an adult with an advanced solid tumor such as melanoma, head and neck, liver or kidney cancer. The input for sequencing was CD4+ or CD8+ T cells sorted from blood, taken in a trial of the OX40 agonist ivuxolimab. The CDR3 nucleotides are TGTGCCAGCAGCTTAGAAGCAGGGCTTATCGGGACCCAGTACTTC. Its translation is CASSLEAGLIGTQYF.